This paragraph reports one T cell receptor beta chain. Its antigen is undetermined. The source of the sample is a study of OX40 agonist ivuxolimab in advanced cancers. Turning to the study itself: Patients were given ivuxolimab, an antibody that agonizes OX40 (CD134). Every 2 weeks, patients received ivuxolimab intravenously, dosed at 0.01 to 10 mg/kg. People in dose escalation had one of these cancers: hepatocellular carcinoma, melanoma, renal cell or head and neck cancer.

General observations from the study: Patients who responded partially at 0.1-3.0 mg/kg showed clonal expansion ranking among the lowest.

TCRdb's table, derived via immunoSEQ multiplex PCR, lists solely in-frame clones and lacks some. Found here are about 80,000 clones, 80% to 90% of them singletons; the top ten hold 1.5% to 2.5%. The junction had 3 bases not matched to a gene; V was cut back by 3 bases and J by 0 bases. The CDR3 is 15 residues long. The V gene's germline CDR1 is KGHSH and CDR2 LQKENI. This clonotype originated in an adult with an advanced solid tumor such as melanoma, head and neck, liver or kidney cancer. Sequencing used CD4+ or CD8+ T cells sorted from blood, obtained in a trial of the OX40 agonist ivuxolimab. The chain employs TRBV18 and TRBJ2-3, with TRBD2 matching over 7 bases. CDR3 DNA: TGTGCCAGCTCACCTCTAGCGGAGAGCACAGATACGCAGTATTTT. Its protein is CASSPLAESTDTQYF. Looking up the rest from reference TRBV18 and TRBJ2-3 gives the full variable domain: NAGVMQNPRHLVRRRGQEARLRCSPMKGHSHVYWYRQLPEEGLKFMVYLQKENIIDESGMPKERFSAEFPKEGPSILRIQQVVRGDSAAYFCASSPLAESTDTQYFGPGTRLTVL.